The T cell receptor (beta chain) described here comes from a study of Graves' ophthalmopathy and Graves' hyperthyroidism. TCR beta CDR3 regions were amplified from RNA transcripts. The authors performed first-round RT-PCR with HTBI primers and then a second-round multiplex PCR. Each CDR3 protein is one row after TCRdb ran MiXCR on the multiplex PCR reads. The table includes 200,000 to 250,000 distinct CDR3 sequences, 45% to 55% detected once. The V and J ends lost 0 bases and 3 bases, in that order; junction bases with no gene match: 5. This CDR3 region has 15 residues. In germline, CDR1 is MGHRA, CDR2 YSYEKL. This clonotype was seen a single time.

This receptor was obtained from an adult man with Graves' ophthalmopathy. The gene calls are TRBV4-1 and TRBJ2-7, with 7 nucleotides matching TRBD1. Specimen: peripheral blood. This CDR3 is CASSQDRDSYYEQYF. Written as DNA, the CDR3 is TGCGCCAGCAGCCAAGATCGGGACAGCTACTACGAGCAGTACTTC.